The T cell receptor (beta chain) under discussion was sequenced for a study of identical twins. This CDR3 is built from 16 residues. Germline CDR1 and CDR2: SEHNR and FQNEAQ (reference sequence). The J segment lost 0 bases and the V segment lost 2 bases, leaving 6 bases of the junction unmatched. It was template switching that added a universal primer site, and there were unique molecular identifiers on the cDNA. TCRdb reprocessed the 5' RACE reads with MiXCR, giving one entry per CDR3 protein. The repertoire consists of 240,000 or so distinct CDR3 sequences, with about 12% occurring once and the leading ten covering roughly 4%. A further study also used this sample, focusing on yellow fever vaccine responses in identical twins.

The sequence was collected from a young woman in good health. The chain links TRBV7-9 to TRBJ2-7, with 8 bases that match TRBD2. Specimen: memory (CD45RO+) T cells sorted from blood. Here the CDR3 DNA reads TGTGCCAGCAGCTTAAGGTCGGGAGGGAACTCCTACGAGCAGTACTTC. Translated: CASSLRSGGNSYEQYF. Using reference TRBV7-9 and TRBJ2-7 for the parts outside the CDR3, the full variable domain is DTGVSQNPRHKITKRGQNVTFRCDPISEHNRLYWYRQTLGQGPEFLTYFQNEAQLEKSRLLSDRFSAERPKGSFSTLEIQRTEQGDSAMYLCASSLRSGGNSYEQYFGPGTRLTVT.